This TCR beta chain stems from a study of shared clonotypes between healthy human individuals. Whole-study results and caveats: The researchers took only blood, and tissue repertoires probably look different.

Repertoires were generated with immunoSEQ multiplex PCR, while TCRdb's copy carries only in-frame clones and drops some. The sample contains 730,000 or so clones, 72% of which appear only once. Note on this clone: What it binds is unknown.

Germline values: CDR1 MDHEN, CDR2 SYDVKM. Trimming pared 8 bases from V and 1 base from J, leaving 8 bases between. This CDR3 contains 12 residues. Sample: memory CD4+ T cells sorted from blood. Subset defined: CD45RA-negative fraction. This clonotype was sampled from a woman in her thirties in good health. The rearrangement links TRBV28 to TRBJ1-1; unclear D gene. The chain's CDR3 is CASSAANTEAFF. Here the CDR3 DNA reads TGTGCCAGCTCGGCAGCGAACACTGAAGCTTTCTTT.